This TCR beta chain was profiled in a study of CD8 T cells in Susac syndrome (dated 2019 in TCRdb). In terms of the full investigation: The study used repertoire sequencing to test whether antigen drove CD8+ T cell activation and differentiation in Susac syndrome.

High-throughput TCR beta sequencing profiled peripheral blood CD8+ and CD4+ T cells from healthy donors, Susac syndrome patients and multiple sclerosis patients. The multiple sclerosis controls were treatment-naive patients whose relapsing-remitting disease, either stable or active, fulfilled the revised McDonald criteria. Bulk CD8+ and CD4+ T cells were purified by magnetic negative isolation, while CD8+ TEMRA cells were enriched using FACS. Blood was collected in EDTA tubes and processed within 24 hours, with PBMCs isolated through density gradient centrifugation. PBMCs intended for TCR sequencing were cryopreserved in liquid nitrogen and thawed later in a water bath at 37 degrees C. The sorted or isolated CD4+, CD8+ and CD8+ TEMRA cells had a purity of 90% or higher. The CDR3 runs 16 residues from the cysteine to the phenylalanine. Solely the CDR3 DNA is kept, with 48 bases framed from the first base. CDR1 and CDR2 were assigned from the germline V gene as SGHTA and FQGTGA. The trim is 2 bases for V and 0 bases for J, with a gap of 13 bases between the germline ends.

Worth noting for this clonotype: Its antigen remains undetermined. Within one base of it there is no much larger clone, and no base qualities were kept.

RNA was extracted using the RNeasy kit, and about 0.5 to 1 microgram was reverse transcribed with random hexamers. TCR beta CDR3 regions were amplified with the immunoSEQ multiplex PCR assay covering 54 Vbeta and 13 Jbeta segments. To correct PCR amplification bias, a synthetic template baseline was used for both primer optimization and computational correction. Concerning the study's data processing: Reads were annotated to V, D and J genes according to IMGT and were analyzed with immunoSEQ Analyzer, with only productive sequences retained. Clonality was calculated as one minus the Shannon entropy normalized by log2 of the number of productive unique sequences. Public and private clones were assessed among the 100 most prevalent clones of each patient and control. Clones were defined as Susac-specific if absent from the healthy and MS cohorts, from more than 900 published viral clones and from other ImmuneACCESS disease sequences. The public sequencing data were trimmed at Q25 with fastp and processed into clonotypes with MiXCR by TCRdb, which kept only in-frame beta chains. A single entry per CDR3 protein holds the most common genes and DNA from its merged rows. TCRdb, rather than the study authors, made the V and J calls. This sample comprises some 130,000 distinct CDR3 sequences, around 94% of them detected only once. The biggest ten clones account for about 0.12% of the sample.

What the work shows at the level of the full study, not this receptor alone: The TCR sequencing and HLA analysis was acknowledged to have included a relatively small number of individuals.

The receptor's source is a human donor with multiple sclerosis. The chain uses TRBV7-3 and TRBJ1-2, and possibly TRBD1, on 6 matching bases. The source material was CD4+ T cells from PBMCs. The DNA reads as follows: TGTGCCAGCAGCTTAGGGGGGGCACCCTCTAACTATGGCTACACCTTC. Its translation is CASSLGGAPSNYGYTF.